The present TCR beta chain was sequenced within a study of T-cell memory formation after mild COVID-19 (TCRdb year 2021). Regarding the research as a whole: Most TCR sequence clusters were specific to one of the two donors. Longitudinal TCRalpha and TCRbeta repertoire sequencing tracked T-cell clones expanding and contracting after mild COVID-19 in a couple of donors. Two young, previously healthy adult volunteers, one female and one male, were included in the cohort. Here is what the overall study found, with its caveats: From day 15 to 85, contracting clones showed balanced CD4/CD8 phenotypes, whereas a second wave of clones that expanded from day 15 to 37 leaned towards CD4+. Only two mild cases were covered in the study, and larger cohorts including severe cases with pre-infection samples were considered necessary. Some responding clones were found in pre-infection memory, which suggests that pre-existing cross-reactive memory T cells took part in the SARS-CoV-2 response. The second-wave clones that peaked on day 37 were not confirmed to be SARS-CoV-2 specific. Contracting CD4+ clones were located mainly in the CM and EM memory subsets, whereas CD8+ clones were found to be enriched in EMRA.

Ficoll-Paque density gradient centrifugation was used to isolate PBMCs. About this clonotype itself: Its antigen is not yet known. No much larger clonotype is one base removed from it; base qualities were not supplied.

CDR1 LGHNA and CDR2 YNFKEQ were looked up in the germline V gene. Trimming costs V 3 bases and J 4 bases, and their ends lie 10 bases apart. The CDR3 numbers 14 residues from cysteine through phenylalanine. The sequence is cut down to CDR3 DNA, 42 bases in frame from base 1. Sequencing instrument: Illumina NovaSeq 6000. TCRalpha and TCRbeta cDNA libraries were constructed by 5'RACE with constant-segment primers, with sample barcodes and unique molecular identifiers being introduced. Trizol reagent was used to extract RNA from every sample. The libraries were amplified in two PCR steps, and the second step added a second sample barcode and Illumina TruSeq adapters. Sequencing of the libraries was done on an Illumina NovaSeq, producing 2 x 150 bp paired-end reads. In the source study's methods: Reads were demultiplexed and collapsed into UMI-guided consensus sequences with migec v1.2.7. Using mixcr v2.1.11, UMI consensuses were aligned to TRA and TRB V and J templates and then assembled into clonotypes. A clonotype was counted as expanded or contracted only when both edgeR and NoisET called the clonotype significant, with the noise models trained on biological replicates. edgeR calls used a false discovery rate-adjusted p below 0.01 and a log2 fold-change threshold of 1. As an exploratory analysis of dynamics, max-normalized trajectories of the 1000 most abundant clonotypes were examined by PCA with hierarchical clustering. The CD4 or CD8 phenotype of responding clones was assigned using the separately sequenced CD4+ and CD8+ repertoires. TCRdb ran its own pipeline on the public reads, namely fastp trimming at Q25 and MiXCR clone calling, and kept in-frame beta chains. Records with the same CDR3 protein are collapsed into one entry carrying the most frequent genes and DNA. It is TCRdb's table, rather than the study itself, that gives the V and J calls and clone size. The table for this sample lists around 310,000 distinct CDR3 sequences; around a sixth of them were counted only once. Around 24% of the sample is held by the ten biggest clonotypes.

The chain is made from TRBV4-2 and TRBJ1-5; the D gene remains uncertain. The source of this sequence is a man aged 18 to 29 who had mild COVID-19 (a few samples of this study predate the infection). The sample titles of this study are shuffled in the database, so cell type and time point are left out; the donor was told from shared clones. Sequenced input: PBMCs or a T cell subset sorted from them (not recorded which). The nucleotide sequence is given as TGTGCCAGCAGCCACAGGCAACAGAATCAGCCCCAGCATTTT. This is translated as CASSHRQQNQPQHF.